A single sample is the source of the 14 T cell receptor beta chains below, sequenced in a study of blood T cell repertoires in COVID-19 (TCRdb year 2020). The library came from the immunoSEQ multiplex PCR assay. TCRdb limited this immuneACCESS table to in-frame rearrangements with V and J called. A share of clones is missing; checked studies link under half to unresolved V genes, and the rest is unexplained. This sample gives 150,000 to 200,000 clones in total; approximately 88% of them show up just once. The ten biggest clones cover about 9.4% of the sample. Sequencing input: PBMCs or T cells enriched from blood (not recorded which). These receptors were collected from a woman aged 18-29 years who had recovered from COVID-19.

The CDR3 region has the DNA TGTGCCAGCAGTGAGGTCGGGGGGCGGCGTGGCTACACCTTC. Its protein product is CASSEVGGRRGYTF. The chain recombines TRBV6-1 with TRBJ1-2, with D possibly being TRBD1 (6 bases). The CDR3 sequence is 14 residues long. Trimming took 3 bases from V and 7 from J, leaving 15 bases between them. Germline CDR1 reads MNHNS; CDR2 reads SASEGT.

CDR3 loop: CASSPVPRLYQPQHF. CDR3 DNA sequence: TGTGCCAGTAGTCCCGTTCCCAGGTTGTATCAGCCCCAGCATTTT. The V gene is TRBV19, the J gene TRBJ1-5, with unresolved D. This CDR3 has 15 amino acids. CDR1 is LNHDA, CDR2 SQIVND, per germline (reference sequence). Trimming removed 5 bases from V and 5 bases from J, with 16 bases in between.

The chain combines TRBV5-8 with TRBJ1-2; 8 bases align to TRBD1. The length of the CDR3 is 13 residues. With 9 bases clipped from V and 8 bases from J, the junction kept 12 bases outside the gene matches. Germline CDR1 is SGHTS and CDR2 is YDEGEE. The CDR3 nucleotides read TGTGCCACCTTTGACTGGACAGGGCGAGGCTACACCTTC. Translation gives CATFDWTGRGYTF.

The chain combines TRBV6-5 with TRBJ1-2, with 7 bases that match TRBD1. V was clipped by 7 bases and J by 0 bases; unmatched bases: 8. The CDR3 is 15 residues long. Germline CDR1 reads MNHEY; CDR2 reads SVGAGI. The chain's CDR3 is CASTRDRVTNYGYTF. The CDR3 coding sequence is TGTGCCAGCACTCGCGACAGGGTAACTAACTATGGCTACACCTTC.

V usage is TRBV25-1 and J usage is TRBJ2-7; perhaps TRBD1 as D (5 bases). The V end was cut by 6 bases, the J end by 7 bases, with 19 bases between. This CDR3 comprises 14 residues. Germline V gene sequence: CDR1 MGHDK, CDR2 SYGVNS. For the CDR3, the DNA is TGTGCCAGCAGGGACGGTGGTGGGGCGTGGGAGCAGTACTTC. Translated, it gives CASRDGGGAWEQYF.

This chain connects TRBV10-3 to TRBJ1-2; D is ambiguous. Germline CDR1 ENHRY, CDR2 SYGVKD. CDR3 length: 14 residues. Deletions cut 0 bases from V and 3 bases from J, with 8 bases between. CDR3 protein: CAISESMRDYGYTF. CDR3 nucleotide sequence: TGTGCCATCAGTGAGTCTATGAGAGACTATGGCTACACCTTC.

This chain uses TRBV12-3 or TRBV12-4 with TRBJ2-2, with TRBD1 matching over 7 bases. J gave up 8 bases and V 6 bases, and 6 bases lay outside the gene matches. The CDR3 spans 13 residues. CDR3 loop: CASSLTGEGELFF. The CDR3, as DNA: TGTGCCAGCAGCCTTACAGGGGAAGGGGAGCTGTTTTTT.

The rearrangement uses TRBV19 and TRBJ2-3, with D perhaps TRBD2 (5 bases). This CDR3 is 16 amino acids long. V lost 3 bases to trimming and J lost 1 base, with 14 bases between them. The V gene's germline CDR1 is LNHDA and CDR2 SQIVND (reference sequence). CDR3 sequence: CASSIKNTGGTDTQYF. DNA for the CDR3: TGTGCCAGTAGTATTAAGAACACCGGGGGCACAGATACGCAGTATTTT.

The chain recombines TRBV5-1 with TRBJ2-1; TRBD1 aligns across 7 bases. CDR1 is SGHRS and CDR2 is YFSETQ in the germline V gene. The CDR3 sequence is 15 residues long. The J segment lost 8 bases and the V segment lost 3 bases, leaving 11 bases of the junction unmatched. CDR3 amino acids: CASSSRLDRADEQFF. In nucleotides, the CDR3 is TGCGCCAGCAGCTCCCGGCTTGACAGGGCCGATGAGCAGTTCTTC.

V usage is TRBV18 and J usage is TRBJ1-1; 8 bases fit TRBD1. This CDR3 has 14 residues. Germline trimming cut 4 bases from V and 4 bases from J; bases unmatched to any gene: 5. In germline, CDR1 is KGHSH, CDR2 LQKENI. The CDR3 sequence is CASSQTGVSTEAFF. The CDR3 DNA reads TGTGCCAGCTCACAGACAGGGGTATCCACTGAAGCTTTCTTT.

The rearrangement joins TRBV2 to TRBJ2-3; TRBD2 agrees at 7 bases. The CDR3 is 17 amino acids. The V gene's germline CDR1 is SNHLY and CDR2 FYNNEI. V gave up 6 bases and J gave up 0 bases; unmatched junction bases: 12. For the CDR3, the DNA is TGTGCCAGCAGCGCCTGGCGAGAGCGGGGAAGCACAGATACGCAGTATTTT. This codes for CASSAWRERGSTDTQYF.

The rearrangement uses TRBV19 and TRBJ2-1, with D unresolved. Germline assignment: CDR1 LNHDA and CDR2 SQIVND (reference sequence). The CDR3 length is 15 residues. V dropped 4 bases and J dropped 4 bases, with 14 bases sitting between them. CDR3 nucleotides: TGTGCCAGTAGTAAGCTGAGCGAGAAATACAATGAGCAGTTCTTC. Translated, it gives CASSKLSEKYNEQFF.

The chain recombines TRBV7-9 with TRBJ1-1; D possibly corresponds to TRBD1 (5 bases). This CDR3 is built from 14 residues. CDR1 is SEHNR and CDR2 is FQNEAQ in the germline V gene (reference sequence). V was shortened by 5 bases and J by 4 bases, with 14 bases between the two germline ends. The CDR3 coding sequence is TGTGCCAGCAGCCGGCCGCAGGGCGGCACTGAAGCTTTCTTT. It yields the protein CASSRPQGGTEAFF.

The chain has TRBV29-1 and TRBJ1-4; a possible D gene is TRBD1 (5 bases). The CDR3 covers 12 residues. V was cut by 6 bases and J by 5 bases, with 10 bases left in between. Germline V gene data show CDR1 as SQVTM and CDR2 as ANQGSEA. Written as DNA, the CDR3 is TGCAGCGTGGAGGGGTTAAATGAAAAACTGTTTTTT. Residues: CSVEGLNEKLFF. The variable domain in full, with the rest retrieved from reference TRBV29-1 and TRBJ1-4, is SAVISQKPSRDICQRGTSLTIQCQVDSQVTMMFWYRQQPGQSLTLIATANQGSEATYESGFVIDKFPISRPNLTFSTLTVSNMSPEDSSIYLCSVEGLNEKLFFGSGTQLSVL.